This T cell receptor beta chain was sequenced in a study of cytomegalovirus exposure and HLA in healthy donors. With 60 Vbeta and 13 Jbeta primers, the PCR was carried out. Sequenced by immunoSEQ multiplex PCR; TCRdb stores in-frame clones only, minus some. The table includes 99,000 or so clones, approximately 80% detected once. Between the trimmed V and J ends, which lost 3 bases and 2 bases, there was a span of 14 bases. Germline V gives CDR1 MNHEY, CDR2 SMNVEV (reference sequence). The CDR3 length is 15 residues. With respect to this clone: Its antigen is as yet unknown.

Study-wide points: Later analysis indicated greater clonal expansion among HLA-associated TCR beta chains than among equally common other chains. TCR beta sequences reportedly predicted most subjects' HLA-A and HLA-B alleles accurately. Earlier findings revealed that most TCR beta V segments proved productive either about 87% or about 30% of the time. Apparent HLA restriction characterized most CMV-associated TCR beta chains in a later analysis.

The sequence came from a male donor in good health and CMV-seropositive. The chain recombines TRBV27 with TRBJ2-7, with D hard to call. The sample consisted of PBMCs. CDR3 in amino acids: CASSLRQRWPYEQYF. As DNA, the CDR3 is TGTGCCAGCAGTTTGCGGCAAAGGTGGCCCTACGAGCAGTACTTC.